Listed here are 10 T cell receptor beta chains from one sample, sequenced in a study of T cells in narcolepsy. Assay: immunoSEQ multiplex PCR; the TCRdb copy retains only in-frame clones and omits some. The sample holds more than 30,000 clones, about 85% seen once. The sample taken for sequencing was CD45RA- memory CD4+ T cells from PBMCs. Receptors were obtained from a human donor with narcolepsy.

The gene calls are TRBV2 and TRBJ2-3; D gene unclear. This CDR3 is built from 15 residues. Germline V gene lookup returns CDR1 SNHLY and CDR2 FYNNEI. Trimming took off 4 bases at V and 2 bases at J, with 13 bases between the two ends. The CDR3 is CASSAPGLVTDTQYF. The CDR3, as DNA: TGTGCCAGCAGTGCCCCTGGGCTCGTCACAGATACGCAGTATTTT.

With regard to this clone: The junction departs from the called germline gene at one end, perhaps through a read error. The J gene is TRBJ2-5, the V gene TRBV7-7, with TRBD1 matching over 10 bases. Germline CDR1 is SSHAT and CDR2 is FNYEAQ (reference sequence). This CDR3 is 17 amino acids long. CDR3 loop: CASSLTGGAPSRETQYF. The CDR3 region has the DNA TGTGCTAGCAGCTTGACAGGGGGCGCCCCTTCTAGGGAGACCCAGTACTTC.

This chain links TRBV14 with TRBJ2-3; 14 nucleotides align to TRBD2. The germline gives CDR1 SGHDN, CDR2 FVKESK. The V and J ends lost 5 bases and 4 bases, in that order; junction bases with no gene match: 8. The CDR3 is made up of 17 amino acids. The CDR3 nucleotides read TGTGCCAGCAGCAAGGGACTAGCGGGAGTCTTCGCAGATACGCAGTATTTT. This sequence encodes CASSKGLAGVFADTQYF.

Here the CDR3 DNA reads TGTGCCAGCAGCCCCAGGGACAGGGGCATCCACGAGCAGTACTTC. Its translation is CASSPRDRGIHEQYF. This sequence joins TRBV11-1 and TRBJ2-7, with 10 bases that match TRBD1. CDR1 is SGHAT and CDR2 is FQDESV in the germline V gene (reference sequence). J was trimmed by 5 bases and V by 5 bases; bases with no gene match: 9. This CDR3 is built from 15 residues.

V gene TRBV6-5 combines with J gene TRBJ2-7; D not certain. V lost 8 bases and J 0 bases, leaving 8 bases between the germline ends. This CDR3 contains 12 residues. Germline-derived CDR1 and CDR2 are MNHEY and SVGAGI. CDR3 sequence reads: CASLGSSYEQYF. In DNA, the CDR3 is TGTGCCAGCCTTGGAAGCTCCTACGAGCAGTACTTC.

This sequence joins TRBV5-1 and TRBJ2-5; possibly TRBD1 for D (6 bases). The end of the DNA aligns better with TRBJ2-7, so the J call may be wrong. This CDR3 is built from 14 residues. CDR1 SGHRS and CDR2 YFSETQ come from the germline V gene. CDR3 amino acids: CASSLGKGGLEQYF. The DNA of the CDR3 is TGCGCCAGCAGCTTGGGTAAAGGGGGTCTCGAGCAGTACTTC.

This rearrangement joins TRBV9 to TRBJ2-7; perhaps TRBD1 as D (6 bases). The ends were cut back, 3 bases at V and 6 bases at J, with 13 bases in the middle. The CDR3 runs to 13 residues. The germline gives CDR1 SGDLS, CDR2 YYNGEE. The DNA for the CDR3 is TGTGCCAGCAGCGCCGACAGGTTTGGCGAGCAGTACTTC. Protein product: CASSADRFGEQYF.

J is TRBJ1-5 and V is TRBV10-2, with unresolved D. CDR1 WSHSY and CDR2 SAAADI come from the germline V gene. V shed 6 bases and J shed 4 bases, with 10 bases lying between them. The CDR3 is 13 residues long. As DNA, the CDR3 is TGCGCCAGCAGATCCCTGGATAATCAGCCCCAGCATTTT. Amino acids: CASRSLDNQPQHF.

This chain joins TRBV6-1 and TRBJ2-7; possible D gene TRBD1, 5 bases. V lost 5 bases to trimming and J lost 1 base, with 9 bases between them. The CDR3 extends over 13 amino acids. Per the germline V gene, CDR1 is MNHNS and CDR2 is SASEGT. In nucleotides, the CDR3 is TGTGCCAGCAGTAGGGGCTTTTCCTACGAGCAGTACTTC. This encodes CASSRGFSYEQYF.

This clone was detected only once. V is TRBV5-1 and J is TRBJ2-7; no firm D call. Germline values: CDR1 SGHRS, CDR2 YFSETQ. Trimming removed 2 bases from V and 2 bases from J, with 17 bases in between. This CDR3 has 16 residues. The DNA of the CDR3 is TGCGCCAGCAGCTTCCCGACCCCGGAACCCACCTACGAGCAGTACTTC. This codes for CASSFPTPEPTYEQYF.